This TCR beta chain was sequenced during a study of cytomegalovirus exposure and HLA in healthy donors. This clone appeared once. Its cognate antigen is unknown. General study results and limits: Rarity characterized most TCR sequences, yet some public TCRs appeared in many donors.

The germline CDR1 and CDR2 sequences are SGHNT and YYREEE (reference sequence). V was trimmed by 3 bases and J by 11 bases, leaving 12 bases between them. The CDR3 covers 12 residues. From the approximately 110-subject validation cohort, which was separate from the roughly 690-subject first cohort, the donors were drawn. TCRdb's table, derived via immunoSEQ multiplex PCR, lists solely in-frame clones and lacks some. The sample lists around 120,000 clones, approximately 91% occurring once. The clonotype originates from a man between 18 and 29 years old in good health and CMV-seropositive. The sequenced material came from PBMCs. This sequence joins TRBV5-4 and TRBJ2-1, with D tentatively TRBD2 (5 bases). CDR3 sequence reads: CASSSPGSKQFF. In DNA, the CDR3 is TGTGCCAGCAGCTCCCCGGGGAGTAAGCAGTTCTTC.